The 20 T cell receptor beta chains below were found in one sample sequenced in a study of human T cells and chemical hapten exposure. TCRdb recomputed calls from the RACE reads with MiXCR, one row per CDR3 protein. The table records approximately 80,000 distinct CDR3 sequences, roughly 7.2% of them present only once. As for time point: patch test 1, 2 weeks after DPC sensitization. The treatment here: therapeutic diphenylcyclopropenone sensitization with weekly scalp DPC. Sequences were derived from whole blood, sampled in connection with sensitization to the hapten diphenylcyclopropenone (DPC). These receptors were collected from a woman aged 25-40 years with alopecia areata. Some clones in this sample may be carry-over from other donors' samples.

This sequence joins TRBV2 and TRBJ2-3; D is unclear. The germline gives CDR1 SNHLY, CDR2 FYNNEI. This CDR3 is built from 15 residues. The V and J ends lost 1 base and 2 bases respectively, with 10 bases between them. The CDR3 DNA sequence: TGTGCCAGCAGTGAAGACCGTGCGAACACAGATACGCAGTATTTT. This codes for CASSEDRANTDTQYF.

The count of this clonotype is one. One base away lies a much larger clone, so this may be a sequencing read error. The chain combines TRBV4-2 with TRBJ2-1; the D gene is possibly TRBD2 (6 bases). The germline V and J ends were trimmed by 6 bases and 2 bases, with 17 bases remaining between them. From germline, CDR1 is LGHNA and CDR2 YNFKEQ. CDR3 length: 16 amino acids. CDR3 sequence: CASSNRERVTYNEQFF. CDR3 DNA sequence: TGTGCCAGCAGTAATCGGGAGAGGGTGACCTACAATGAGCAGTTCTTC.

CDR3 in DNA: TGTGCCAGCTCACCGGCCGGAACGAACACTGAAGCTTTCTTT. It translates to CASSPAGTNTEAFF. The rearrangement joins TRBV18 to TRBJ1-1; no clear D. Germline V lookup: CDR1 KGHSH, CDR2 LQKENI. The CDR3 totals 14 residues. Trimming took 3 bases from V and 1 from J, leaving 9 bases between them. Filled out from reference TRBV18 and TRBJ1-1, the complete variable domain reads NAGVMQNPRHLVRRRGQEARLRCSPMKGHSHVYWYRQLPEEGLKFMVYLQKENIIDESGMPKERFSAEFPKEGPSILRIQQVVRGDSAAYFCASSPAGTNTEAFFGQGTRLTVV.

The V call is TRBV7-2, the J call TRBJ1-5, with D possibly TRBD1 on 5 matching bases. The CDR3 totals 14 residues. Germline values: CDR1 SGHTA, CDR2 FQGNSA. V was cut by 4 bases and J by 1 base, with 8 bases left in between. The CDR3, as DNA: TGTGCCAGCAGCTCCAGGGAAAGCAATCAGCCCCAGCATTTT. Amino acid sequence: CASSSRESNQPQHF.

This clonotype was counted only a few times. The chain uses TRBV19 and TRBJ1-2; D is unclear. The length of the CDR3 is 18 residues. V dropped 3 bases and J dropped 0 bases, with 20 bases sitting between them. CDR1 LNHDA and CDR2 SQIVND come from the germline V gene (reference sequence). The CDR3 sequence is CASSISIGLNAANYGYTF. In DNA form, the CDR3 reads TGTGCCAGTAGTATCAGTATTGGACTAAACGCAGCTAACTATGGCTACACCTTC. Variable domain in full (rest from reference TRBV19 and TRBJ1-2): DGGITQSPKYLFRKEGQNVTLSCEQNLNHDAMYWYRQDPGQGLRLIYYSQIVNDFQKGDIAEGYSVSREKKESFPLTVTSAQKNPTAFYLCASSISIGLNAANYGYTFGSGTRLTVV.

This clonotype showed up many times. CDR3 DNA sequence: TGCAGTGCGGTAGTGGCAGGGACGAACGAGCAGTACTTC. It translates to CSAVVAGTNEQYF. J is TRBJ2-7 and V is TRBV20-1; the D gene could be TRBD1 or TRBD2 (5 bases each). The germline V and J ends were trimmed by 6 bases and 5 bases, with 17 bases remaining between them. Germline CDR1 reads DFQATT; CDR2 reads SNEGSKA (reference sequence). This CDR3 contains 13 residues.

This clonotype was observed many times. The chain couples TRBV2 to TRBJ2-3; D unclear. Germline lookup yields CDR1 SNHLY and CDR2 FYNNEI. Trimming cost V 6 bases and J 2 bases, with 9 bases left between them. The CDR3 spans 13 residues. CDR3 DNA: TGTGCCAGCAGAATAGAGGACACAGATACGCAGTATTTT. It codes for CASRIEDTDTQYF.

The rearrangement joins TRBV5-1 to TRBJ1-4; the D is unclear. The CDR3 runs to 14 residues. From germline, CDR1 is SGHRS and CDR2 YFSETQ. Between the trimmed V and J ends, which lost 6 bases and 0 bases, there was a span of 9 bases. In DNA form, the CDR3 reads TGCGCCAGCACCCCGGGGTCAACTAATGAAAAACTGTTTTTT. This translates into CASTPGSTNEKLFF.

The table lists this clonotype with many counts. The V gene is TRBV3-1, the J gene TRBJ2-7; 14 positions match TRBD2. V was pared by 4 bases and J by 4 bases, with 3 bases of the junction left unmatched. The CDR3 has 15 amino acids. The germline gives CDR1 LGHDT, CDR2 YNNKEL (reference sequence). The CDR3 DNA sequence: TGTGCCAGCAGCCTGAGACTAGCGGGGGGGTACGAGCAGTACTTC. Translated: CASSLRLAGGYEQYF.

This clonotype has ten or more counts. The gene calls are TRBV7-9 and TRBJ2-1, with TRBD2 matching 9 bases. CDR1 is SEHNR, CDR2 FQNEAQ, per germline (reference sequence). CDR3 size: 16 residues. V shed 2 bases, J shed 3 bases, and the junction held 5 bases outside the gene matches. The CDR3 loop is CASSLRLAGNYNEQFF. As DNA, the CDR3 is TGTGCCAGCAGCTTACGGCTAGCGGGGAACTACAATGAGCAGTTCTTC.

This clonotype was counted many times. J is TRBJ1-2 and V is TRBV15; a weak D match, TRBD1 (5 bases). Per germline, CDR1 LNHNV and CDR2 YYDKDF (reference sequence). The CDR3 runs 16 residues. The germline V and J ends were trimmed by 5 bases and 4 bases, with 20 bases remaining between them. The CDR3 here is CATSSDGEGILYGYTF. The CDR3, as DNA: TGTGCCACCAGCTCCGACGGCGAGGGGATCCTCTATGGCTACACCTTC. Drawing the rest from reference TRBV15 and TRBJ1-2, the complete variable domain is DAMVIQNPRYQVTQFGKPVTLSCSQTLNHNVMYWYQQKSSQAPKLLFHYYDKDFNNEADTPDNFQSRRPNTSFCFLDIRSPGLGDTAMYLCATSSDGEGILYGYTFGSGTRLTVV.

This clonotype was observed a few times. V gene TRBV6-6 combines with J gene TRBJ2-7; the D gene is possibly TRBD1 (6 bases). Per germline, CDR1 MNHNY and CDR2 SVGAGI (reference sequence). This CDR3 region has 16 residues. The V end was cut by 4 bases, the J end by 1 base, with 17 bases between. The chain's CDR3 is CASSWGHPPGSYEQYF. DNA of the CDR3: TGTGCCAGCAGTTGGGGACATCCCCCGGGGTCCTACGAGCAGTACTTC.

Many counts were recorded for this clonotype. The CDR3 loop reads CASRATANNEKLFF. The CDR3 DNA reads as TGCGCCAGCAGGGCGACAGCGAACAATGAAAAACTGTTTTTT. The rearrangement links TRBV5-1 to TRBJ1-4; D perhaps matches TRBD1 (5 bases). CDR1 and CDR2 (germline): SGHRS, YFSETQ. Trimming took off 5 bases at V and 5 bases at J, with 13 bases between the two ends. There are 14 residues in the CDR3.

This rearrangement joins TRBV7-8 to TRBJ1-2, with 10 bases matching TRBD1. This CDR3 contains 14 residues. The germline CDR1 and CDR2 sequences are SGHVS and FQNEAQ. J gave up 14 bases and V 1 base, and 10 bases lay outside the gene matches. CDR3 region: CASSLVVGQGPRTF. DNA of the CDR3: TGTGCCAGCAGCTTAGTCGTGGGACAGGGGCCTAGAACCTTC.

This chain links TRBV5-1 with TRBJ2-2; 7 nucleotides line up with TRBD1. The CDR3 covers 15 residues. Germline V gives CDR1 SGHRS, CDR2 YFSETQ. J lost 4 bases, V lost 0 bases, and 3 bases had no gene match. The CDR3 sequence is CASSLDRGRTGELFF. The DNA of the CDR3 is TGCGCCAGCAGCTTGGACAGGGGACGCACCGGGGAGCTGTTTTTT.

The chain recombines TRBV6-5 with TRBJ1-1, with no clear D. In germline, CDR1 is MNHEY, CDR2 SVGAGI. The CDR3 has 13 residues. Deletions cut 6 bases from V and 8 bases from J, with 16 bases between. The CDR3 coding sequence is TGTGCCAGCAGCACCACAAGGACGGAAGAAGCTTTCTTT. Amino acids: CASSTTRTEEAFF.

This chain links TRBV27 with TRBJ1-2; D may be TRBD1 (6 bases). The CDR3 consists of 15 residues. Germline values: CDR1 MNHEY, CDR2 SMNVEV (reference sequence). The V end lost 3 bases, the J end lost 4 bases, and 15 bases lay between the germline ends. Here the CDR3 DNA reads TGTGCCAGCAGTTTTAATGGGGGCGGTGGCTATGGCTACACCTTC. Amino acids: CASSFNGGGGYGYTF.

This clonotype came up many times. The chain recombines TRBV20-1 with TRBJ2-7, with 8 bases lining up with TRBD1. J lost 4 bases, V lost 4 bases, and 6 bases had no gene match. There are 13 residues in the CDR3. Germline CDR1 and CDR2: DFQATT and SNEGSKA (reference sequence). Here the CDR3 reads CSAKGQGDYEQYF. As DNA, the CDR3 is TGCAGTGCTAAAGGACAGGGCGATTACGAGCAGTACTTC.

The chain joins TRBV6-1 to TRBJ1-2, with a possible D match to TRBD1 (5 bases). Germline V gives CDR1 MNHNS, CDR2 SASEGT. The germline V and J ends were trimmed by 5 bases and 5 bases, with 18 bases remaining between them. The CDR3 sequence is 15 residues long. For the CDR3, the DNA is TGTGCCAGCAGTTCGCCCGTTGGGGGTCGATATGGCTACACCTTC. This translates into CASSSPVGGRYGYTF.

Here the CDR3 reads CASRPTVNQPQHF. CDR3 nucleotides: TGTGCCAGCAGACCGACGGTGAATCAGCCCCAGCATTTT. V usage is TRBV6-5 and J usage is TRBJ1-5; D uncertain. The V end was cut by 6 bases, the J end by 4 bases, with 10 bases between. This CDR3 is built from 13 residues. Germline V gives CDR1 MNHEY, CDR2 SVGAGI.